The 30 T cell receptor beta chains given below trace back to one sample, sequenced in a study of blood T cell repertoires in COVID-19. Data came from immunoSEQ multiplex PCR; TCRdb stores just in-frame clones and leaves some out. Among tens of thousands of clones listed, over 60% were seen once. The source material was peripheral blood. These receptors were obtained from an older man with acute or convalescent COVID-19.

This clone was counted a single time. V gene TRBV10-2 combines with J gene TRBJ2-4, with 12 bases fitting TRBD2. The CDR3 extends over 19 amino acids. Germline V gene sequence: CDR1 WSHSY, CDR2 SAAADI. J gave up 0 bases and V 0 bases, and 6 bases lay outside the gene matches. The CDR3 loop is CASSESASGRAVAKNIQYF. The CDR3 DNA reads as TGCGCCAGCAGTGAGTCAGCTAGCGGGAGGGCCGTAGCCAAAAACATTCAGTACTTC.

The chain couples TRBV5-5 to TRBJ1-2; D call uncertain. Germline V CDR1 and CDR2: SGHKS, YYEKEE (reference sequence). The length of the CDR3 is 14 residues. Trimming left V 4 bases short and J 4 bases short, with 14 bases between. Written as DNA, the CDR3 is TGTGCCAGCAGCCCCGTGCAGTATGGCTATGGCTACACCTTC. It codes for CASSPVQYGYGYTF. Full variable domain (rest looked up from reference TRBV5-5 and TRBJ1-2): DAGVTQSPTHLIKTRGQQVTLRCSPISGHKSVSWYQQVLGQGPQFIFQYYEKEERGRGNFPDRFSARQFPNYSSELNVNALLLGDSALYLCASSPVQYGYGYTFGSGTRLTVV.

The V call is TRBV9, the J call TRBJ1-3, with D possibly TRBD1 on 6 matching bases. Germline V gene sequence: CDR1 SGDLS, CDR2 YYNGEE. V lost 2 bases to trimming and J lost 6 bases, with 15 bases between them. This CDR3 is built from 15 residues. CDR3 loop: CASSVNPQGVNTIYF. CDR3 coding DNA: TGTGCCAGCAGCGTTAACCCACAGGGAGTAAACACCATATATTTT.

The chain recombines TRBV29-1 with TRBJ1-1; TRBD1 matches 11 bases. This CDR3 comprises 13 residues. J lost 6 bases, V lost 4 bases, and 4 bases had no gene match. In germline, CDR1 is SQVTM, CDR2 ANQGSEA. In DNA, the CDR3 is TGCAGCGTTGTTGGACAGGGGGCGGCTGAAGCTTTCTTT. This translates into CSVVGQGAAEAFF.

The chain has TRBV21-1 and TRBJ1-5; TRBD1, the table's D call, lacks a check against the DNA. TRBV21-1 is described as a pseudogene. This CDR3 comprises 17 residues. The chain's CDR3 is CASSKGQGKGGNQPQHF. CDR3 in DNA: TGTGCCAGCAGCAAGGGACAGGGGAAAGGTGGCAATCAGCCCCAGCATTTT.

The J gene is TRBJ1-2, the V gene TRBV9; D is unresolved. CDR1 is SGDLS, CDR2 YYNGEE, per germline. Trimming took 4 bases from V and 0 from J, leaving 10 bases between them. The CDR3 contains 14 residues. In DNA form, the CDR3 reads TGTGCCAGCAGCTCAGACGGGTCTAACTATGGCTACACCTTC. Protein sequence: CASSSDGSNYGYTF.

The genes are TRBV5-1 and TRBJ2-3; D possibly corresponds to TRBD2 (6 bases). The ends were cut back, 3 bases at V and 3 bases at J, with 11 bases in the middle. CDR3 length: 14 residues. Germline-derived CDR1 and CDR2 are SGHRS and YFSETQ. CDR3 DNA: TGCGCCAGCAGCTGGGGACTCGGGACAGATACGCAGTATTTT. Translated: CASSWGLGTDTQYF.

This chain links TRBV7-3 with TRBJ1-6; D uncertain. The CDR3 runs to 15 residues. Germline V gene sequence: CDR1 SGHTA, CDR2 FQGTGA. V was trimmed by 1 base and J by 9 bases, leaving 13 bases between them. The CDR3 DNA is TGTGCCAGCAGCTTAAAGGCTCGAGGTGGTTCACCCCTCCACTTT. Amino acid sequence: CASSLKARGGSPLHF.

This chain connects TRBV6-1 to TRBJ2-1, with TRBD2 as a possible D gene (5 bases). The germline V gene encodes CDR1 MNHNS and CDR2 SASEGT. Trimming took off 1 base at V and 3 bases at J, with 10 bases between the two ends. This CDR3 is 15 amino acids long. This CDR3 reads CASSEVASHYNEQFF. CDR3 coding DNA: TGTGCCAGCAGTGAAGTCGCTAGCCACTACAATGAGCAGTTCTTC.

V usage is TRBV29-1 and J usage is TRBJ1-2, with 8 bases matching TRBD1. Germline assignment: CDR1 SQVTM and CDR2 ANQGSEA. This CDR3 comprises 13 residues. The V gene end was trimmed by 2 bases and the J gene end by 8 bases; junction bases not matched to a gene: 7. The CDR3 DNA reads as TGCAGCGTTGAACCTACAGGGGGGAGAGGCTACACCTTC. Encoded protein: CSVEPTGGRGYTF.

This chain uses TRBV5-6 with TRBJ2-5, with D perhaps TRBD1 (5 bases). From germline, CDR1 is SGHDT and CDR2 YYEEEE. CDR3 size: 15 residues. V dropped 0 bases and J dropped 0 bases, with 9 bases sitting between them. The CDR3 reads CASSLADRNQETQYF. CDR3 nucleotide sequence: TGTGCCAGCAGCTTGGCCGACAGAAACCAAGAGACCCAGTACTTC.

The V and J genes are TRBV7-9 and TRBJ1-1; weak D call: TRBD1 (5 bases). The CDR3 sequence is 14 residues long. The germline V and J ends were trimmed by 5 bases and 1 base, with 11 bases remaining between them. Germline CDR1 reads SEHNR; CDR2 reads FQNEAQ (reference sequence). CDR3 loop: CASSARATNTEAFF. CDR3 DNA: TGTGCCAGCAGCGCCAGGGCGACGAACACTGAAGCTTTCTTT.

Here the CDR3 DNA reads TGTGCCATCAGTGATCAGGGCGGAACTAACTATGGCTACACCTTC. Its translation is CAISDQGGTNYGYTF. V usage is TRBV10-3 and J usage is TRBJ1-2; tentatively, D is TRBD1 (5 bases). Germline V gene data show CDR1 as ENHRY and CDR2 as SYGVKD. With 3 bases removed from V and 0 bases from J, the gap between germline ends came to 11 bases. The CDR3 loop spans 15 amino acids.

V is TRBV11-2 and J is TRBJ2-1, with a possible D match to TRBD2 (6 bases). The V end was cut by 5 bases, the J end by 7 bases, with 24 bases between. The CDR3 sequence is 17 residues long. Germline loops: CDR1 SGHAT, CDR2 FQNNGV. Here the CDR3 DNA reads TGTGCCAGCAGCCCTACCCTAAGAGGGCCCCGGGAGAATGAGCAGTTCTTC. This gives the protein CASSPTLRGPRENEQFF.

This sequence joins TRBV5-6 and TRBJ2-7; the D gene is possibly TRBD1 (6 bases). The V end lost 2 bases, the J end lost 1 base, and 10 bases lay between the germline ends. Germline V gives CDR1 SGHDT, CDR2 YYEEEE. This CDR3 is built from 14 residues. The CDR3 spells CASSFGTPSYEQYF. The CDR3 coding sequence is TGTGCCAGCAGCTTCGGGACACCGTCCTACGAGCAGTACTTC.

The chain has TRBV19 and TRBJ1-4, with TRBD1 identical over 8 bases. Germline V gives CDR1 LNHDA, CDR2 SQIVND (reference sequence). The junction had 4 bases not matched to a gene; V was cut back by 6 bases and J by 10 bases. The CDR3 is made up of 12 amino acids. CDR3 DNA: TGTGCCAGTAGGACAGGGGTAGGAAAACTGTTTTTT. Protein sequence: CASRTGVGKLFF.

The chain's CDR3 is CASSLAQLAGPTSNEQFF. Written as DNA, the CDR3 is TGTGCCAGCAGCTTAGCCCAACTAGCGGGGCCGACCTCTAATGAGCAGTTCTTC. The chain employs TRBV7-2 and TRBJ2-1; 10 nucleotides align to TRBD2. Trimming cost V 0 bases and J 7 bases; bases outside gene matches: 12. From germline, CDR1 is SGHTA and CDR2 FQGNSA. The CDR3 has 18 residues.

This chain uses TRBV6-5 with TRBJ1-3, with 9 positions matching TRBD1. J lost 1 base, V lost 4 bases, and 5 bases had no gene match. Germline CDR1 MNHEY, CDR2 SVGAGI. This CDR3 contains 16 residues. The CDR3 coding sequence is TGTGCCAGCAGTTTTCAACAGGGGGCTTCTGGAAACACCATATATTTT. It translates to CASSFQQGASGNTIYF.

The genes are TRBV9 and TRBJ2-5, with 12 bases that match TRBD2. J was trimmed by 4 bases and V by 4 bases; bases with no gene match: 11. There are 17 residues in the CDR3. The germline V gene has CDR1 SGDLS and CDR2 YYNGEE. In DNA, the CDR3 is TGTGCCAGCAGCACGGGACTAGCGGGCGAGGTAGGAGAGACCCAGTACTTC. Protein product: CASSTGLAGEVGETQYF.

This chain uses TRBV12-3 or TRBV12-4 with TRBJ1-2, with D possibly being TRBD1 (5 bases). The V and J ends lost 2 bases and 8 bases respectively, with 12 bases between them. The CDR3 length is 13 residues. CDR3 coding DNA: TGTGCCAGCAGTTTACGGCGGGGGGACGGCTACACCTTC. It encodes CASSLRRGDGYTF.

This clone turned up a few times. The rearrangement uses TRBV19 and TRBJ2-2; D uncertain. The CDR3 length is 15 residues. CDR1 LNHDA and CDR2 SQIVND come from the germline V gene (reference sequence). V was cut by 3 bases and J by 1 base, with 9 bases left in between. CDR3 in DNA: TGTGCCAGTAGTATTCTTCAGGTGAACACCGGGGAGCTGTTTTTT. Its translation is CASSILQVNTGELFF. Combining the CDR3 with reference TRBV19 and TRBJ2-2 gives the whole variable domain DGGITQSPKYLFRKEGQNVTLSCEQNLNHDAMYWYRQDPGQGLRLIYYSQIVNDFQKGDIAEGYSVSREKKESFPLTVTSAQKNPTAFYLCASSILQVNTGELFFGEGSRLTVL.

V is TRBV6-2 or TRBV6-3 and J is TRBJ1-5, with D possibly matching TRBD1 (5 bases). CDR3 length equals 16 residues. V lost 0 bases and J lost 6, with 15 bases in between. CDR1 MNHEY and CDR2 SVGEGT come from the germline V gene. In nucleotides, the CDR3 is TGTGCCAGCAGTTACTCGGCGGGACGCCGGGGTCAGCCCCAGCATTTT. It encodes CASSYSAGRRGQPQHF.

The chain employs TRBV7-2 and TRBJ2-1; weak D call: TRBD1 (8 bases). Looked up from germline, CDR1 is SGHTA and CDR2 is FQGNSA. V dropped 2 bases and J dropped 12 bases, with 14 bases sitting between them. The CDR3 spans 13 residues. For the CDR3, the DNA is TGTGCCAGCAGCTTAAGCGGGGACAGGTGGCAGTTCTTC. The encoded protein is CASSLSGDRWQFF.

In this sample, this clone turned up once. This chain connects TRBV5-1 to TRBJ1-2, with 7 bases lining up with TRBD1. CDR1 is SGHRS and CDR2 is YFSETQ in the germline V gene. V trimming: 0 bases; J trimming: 4 bases; junction bases outside the gene matches: 9. CDR3 length equals 16 residues. CDR3 sequence: CASSLAPGGISYGYTF. DNA of the CDR3: TGCGCCAGCAGCTTGGCCCCAGGGGGGATAAGCTATGGCTACACCTTC.

This clone was seen a handful of times. Here the CDR3 DNA reads TGTGCCAGCTCCCGGGACAGGGAGACTGAAGCTTTCTTT. It translates to CASSRDRETEAFF. The chain employs TRBV18 and TRBJ1-1, with TRBD1 identical over 9 bases. The junction had 4 bases not matched to a gene; V was cut back by 6 bases and J by 5 bases. The CDR3 is 13 residues long. From germline, CDR1 is KGHSH and CDR2 LQKENI.

This chain connects TRBV7-2 to TRBJ2-1; D gene uncertain. The CDR3 contains 15 residues. The V gene's germline CDR1 is SGHTA and CDR2 FQGNSA. V lost 1 base and J 0 bases, leaving 7 bases between the germline ends. CDR3 nucleotide sequence: TGTGCCAGCAGCTTAGGTAGCAGCTCCTACAATGAGCAGTTCTTC. Translation: CASSLGSSSYNEQFF.

In DNA form, the CDR3 reads TGTGCCAGCAGCTTGGGGCTAGCGGGCTATACCGGGGAGCTGTTTTTT. It translates to CASSLGLAGYTGELFF. The chain uses TRBV5-5 and TRBJ2-2, with 8 bases that match TRBD2. The germline V gene has CDR1 SGHKS and CDR2 YYEKEE (reference sequence). The CDR3 has 16 amino acids. V trimming: 0 bases; J trimming: 5 bases; junction bases outside the gene matches: 6.

The genes are TRBV19 and TRBJ1-1, with 7 bases lining up with TRBD1. V lost 5 bases to trimming and J lost 2 bases; unmatched junction nucleotides: 2. CDR3 size: 13 residues. Germline assignment: CDR1 LNHDA and CDR2 SQIVND (reference sequence). The DNA for the CDR3 is TGTGCCAGTAGTTGGGACAGAAACACTGAAGCTTTCTTT. This gives the protein CASSWDRNTEAFF.

The sample holds a few counts of this clone. The chain combines TRBV28 with TRBJ1-2, with 10 positions matching TRBD1. V lost 8 bases to trimming and J lost 3 bases; unmatched junction nucleotides: 6. Per germline, CDR1 MDHEN and CDR2 SYDVKM. The CDR3 extends over 14 amino acids. The CDR3 reads CASCFGTGDYGYTF. In DNA form, the CDR3 reads TGTGCCAGCTGCTTTGGGACAGGGGACTATGGCTACACCTTC.

This clone was seen more than once but under ten times. V usage is TRBV27 and J usage is TRBJ1-5, with 7 bases fitting TRBD1. The CDR3 is 14 residues long. J was trimmed by 3 bases and V by 4 bases; bases with no gene match: 3. The germline V gene encodes CDR1 MNHEY and CDR2 SMNVEV (reference sequence). For the CDR3, the DNA is TGTGCCAGCAGTTCCGGACAGGTCAATCAGCCCCAGCATTTT. Translating gives CASSSGQVNQPQHF.